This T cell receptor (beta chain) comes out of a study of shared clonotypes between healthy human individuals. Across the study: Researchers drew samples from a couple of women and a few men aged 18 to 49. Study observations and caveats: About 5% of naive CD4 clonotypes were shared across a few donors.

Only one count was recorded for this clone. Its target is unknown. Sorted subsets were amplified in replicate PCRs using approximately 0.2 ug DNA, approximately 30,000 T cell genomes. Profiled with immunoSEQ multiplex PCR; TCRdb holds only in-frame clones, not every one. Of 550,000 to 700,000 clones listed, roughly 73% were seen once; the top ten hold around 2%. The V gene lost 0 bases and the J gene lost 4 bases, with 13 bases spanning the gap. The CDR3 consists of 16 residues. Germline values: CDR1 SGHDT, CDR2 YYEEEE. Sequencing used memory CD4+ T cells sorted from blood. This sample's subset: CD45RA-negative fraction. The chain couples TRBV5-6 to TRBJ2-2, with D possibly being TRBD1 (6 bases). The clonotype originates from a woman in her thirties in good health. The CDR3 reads CASSLGAGAVTGELFF. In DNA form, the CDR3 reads TGTGCCAGCAGCTTGGGGGCAGGGGCGGTCACCGGGGAGCTGTTTTTT.